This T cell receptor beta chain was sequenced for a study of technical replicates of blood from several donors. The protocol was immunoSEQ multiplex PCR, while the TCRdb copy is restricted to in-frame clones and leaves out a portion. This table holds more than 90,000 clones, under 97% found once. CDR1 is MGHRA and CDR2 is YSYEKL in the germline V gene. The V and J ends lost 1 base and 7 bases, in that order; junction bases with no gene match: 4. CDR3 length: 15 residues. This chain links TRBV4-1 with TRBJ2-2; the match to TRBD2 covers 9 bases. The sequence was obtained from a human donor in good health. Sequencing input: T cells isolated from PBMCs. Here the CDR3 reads CASSQVAGVGGELFF. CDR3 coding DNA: TGCGCCAGCAGCCAAGTAGCGGGAGTGGGCGGGGAGCTGTTTTTT.